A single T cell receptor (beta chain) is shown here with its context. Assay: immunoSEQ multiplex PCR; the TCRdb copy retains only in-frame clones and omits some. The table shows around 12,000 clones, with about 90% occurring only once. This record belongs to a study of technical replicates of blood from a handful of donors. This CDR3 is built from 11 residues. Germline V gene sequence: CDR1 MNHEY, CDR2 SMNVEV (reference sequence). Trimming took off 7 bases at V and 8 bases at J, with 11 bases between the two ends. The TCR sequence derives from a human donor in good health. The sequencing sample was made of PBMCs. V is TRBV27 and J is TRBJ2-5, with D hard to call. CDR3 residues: CASTRGGTQYF. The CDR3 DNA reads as TGTGCCAGCACCCGCGGTGGTACCCAGTACTTC.